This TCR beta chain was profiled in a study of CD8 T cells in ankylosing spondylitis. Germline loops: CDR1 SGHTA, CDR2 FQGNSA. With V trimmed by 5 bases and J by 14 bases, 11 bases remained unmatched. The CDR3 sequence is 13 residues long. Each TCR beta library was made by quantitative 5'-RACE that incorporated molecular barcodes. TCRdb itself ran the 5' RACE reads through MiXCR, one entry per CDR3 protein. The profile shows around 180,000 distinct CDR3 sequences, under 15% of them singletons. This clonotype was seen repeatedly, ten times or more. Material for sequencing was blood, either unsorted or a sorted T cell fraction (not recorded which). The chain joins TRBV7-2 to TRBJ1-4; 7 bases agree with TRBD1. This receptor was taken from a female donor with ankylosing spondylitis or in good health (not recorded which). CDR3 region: CASSLLVQGQLFF. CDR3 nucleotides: TGTGCCAGCAGCCTTTTGGTACAGGGGCAGCTGTTTTTT.